This is a list of T cell receptor beta chains from one sample in a study of T cell responses to AZD1222 COVID-19 vaccine. Sequenced by immunoSEQ multiplex PCR; TCRdb stores in-frame clones only, minus some. In the table there are under 150,000 clones, around 89% of which are singletons. The sequences come from peripheral blood, collected on day 0 of MenACWY control vaccination. The receptors originated from an adult in good health. The CDR3 runs from the conserved cysteine through the conserved F or W. Fields, in order: J gene, V gene, clone size, D gene, CDR3 protein, CDR3 DNA. The D gene is left open where the match is weak. For some rows the clone size is stated as once, few or many, or as a class when expanded; others skip it.

J gene: TRBJ2-7; V gene: TRBV19; clone size: -; D gene: -; CDR3 protein: CASRTGLASYEQYF; CDR3 DNA: TGTGCCAGTAGGACGGGACTCGCAAGCTACGAGCAGTACTTC
J gene: TRBJ2-2; V gene: TRBV10-3; clone size: -; D gene: -; CDR3 protein: CATRTGITGELFF; CDR3 DNA: TGTGCCACCAGAACCGGTATCACCGGGGAGCTGTTTTTT
J gene: TRBJ1-2; V gene: TRBV4-3; clone size: -; D gene: -; CDR3 protein: CASSQDIEINYGYTF; CDR3 DNA: TGCGCCAGCAGCCAAGACATCGAGATTAACTATGGCTACACCTTC
J gene: TRBJ1-1; V gene: TRBV5-1; clone size: -; D gene: -; CDR3 protein: CASHGSGTNTEAFF; CDR3 DNA: TGCGCCAGCCACGGAAGCGGAACGAACACTGAAGCTTTCTTT
J gene: TRBJ1-5; V gene: TRBV7-2; clone size: -; D gene: TRBD1; CDR3 protein: CASSLVFGDRGLEPQHF; CDR3 DNA: TGTGCCAGCAGCTTAGTTTTTGGCGACAGGGGGCTAGAGCCCCAGCATTTT
J gene: TRBJ1-5; V gene: TRBV5-6; clone size: -; D gene: -; CDR3 protein: CASSLGVAINQPQHF; CDR3 DNA: TGTGCCAGCAGCTTGGGGGTGGCCATAAATCAGCCCCAGCATTTT
J gene: TRBJ2-7; V gene: TRBV6-5; clone size: -; D gene: -; CDR3 protein: CASRFRGGSYEQYF; CDR3 DNA: TGTGCCAGCAGATTTAGGGGTGGGTCCTACGAGCAGTACTTC
J gene: TRBJ1-1; V gene: TRBV27; clone size: once; D gene: -; CDR3 protein: CASSLEGGIGYRAVTEAFF; CDR3 DNA: TGTGCCAGCAGTTTAGAAGGGGGAATTGGGTACAGGGCGGTCACTGAAGCTTTCTTT
J gene: TRBJ2-1; V gene: TRBV6-2/TRBV6-3; clone size: -; D gene: TRBD2; CDR3 protein: CASSSGLAGGGAYNEQFF; CDR3 DNA: TGTGCCAGCAGCTCGGGACTAGCGGGAGGGGGCGCCTACAATGAGCAGTTCTTC
J gene: TRBJ2-2; V gene: TRBV3-1/TRBV3-2; clone size: -; D gene: TRBD1; CDR3 protein: CASSQTRDRGNTGELFF; CDR3 DNA: TGTGCCAGCAGCCAGACCCGGGACAGGGGAAACACCGGGGAGCTGTTTTTT
J gene: TRBJ2-3; V gene: TRBV6-5; clone size: -; D gene: -; CDR3 protein: CAVQSTDTQYF; CDR3 DNA: TGTGCCGTCCAGAGCACAGATACGCAGTATTTT
J gene: TRBJ1-2; V gene: TRBV11-3; clone size: -; D gene: -; CDR3 protein: CASSLEFQFGYTF; CDR3 DNA: TGTGCCAGCAGCTTAGAGTTCCAGTTTGGCTACACCTTC
J gene: TRBJ1-5; V gene: TRBV27; clone size: -; D gene: -; CDR3 protein: CASSVTGRTNQPQHF; CDR3 DNA: TGTGCCAGCAGCGTTACCGGGAGGACCAATCAGCCCCAGCATTTT
J gene: TRBJ1-1; V gene: TRBV6-5; clone size: once; D gene: -; CDR3 protein: CASSAVSGRRTEAFF; CDR3 DNA: TGTGCCAGCAGCGCCGTGTCAGGGCGTCGAACTGAAGCTTTCTTT
J gene: TRBJ1-3; V gene: TRBV9; clone size: -; D gene: -; CDR3 protein: CASSLTGPGNTIYF; CDR3 DNA: TGTGCCAGCAGCTTAACAGGGCCTGGAAACACCATATATTTT
J gene: TRBJ2-2; V gene: TRBV5-1; clone size: -; D gene: -; CDR3 protein: CASSLAGVGSGELFF; CDR3 DNA: TGCGCCAGCAGCTTGGCCGGGGTGGGTTCCGGGGAGCTGTTTTTT
J gene: TRBJ2-3; V gene: TRBV5-1; clone size: -; D gene: -; CDR3 protein: CASSLAETTDTQYF; CDR3 DNA: TGCGCCAGCAGCTTGGCCGAGACCACAGATACGCAGTATTTT
J gene: TRBJ2-2; V gene: TRBV7-2; clone size: -; D gene: TRBD2; CDR3 protein: CASSQGLADTGELFF; CDR3 DNA: TGTGCCAGCAGTCAAGGACTAGCAGACACCGGGGAGCTGTTTTTT
J gene: TRBJ1-5; V gene: TRBV3-1/TRBV3-2; clone size: -; D gene: -; CDR3 protein: CASSQGGGQGQPQHF; CDR3 DNA: TGTGCCAGCAGCCAAGGTGGGGGGCAGGGTCAGCCCCAGCATTTT
J gene: TRBJ1-1; V gene: TRBV11-3; clone size: -; D gene: TRBD1; CDR3 protein: CASSFWGQGDVEAFF; CDR3 DNA: TGTGCCAGCAGCTTTTGGGGACAGGGCGATGTTGAAGCTTTCTTT
J gene: TRBJ2-7; V gene: TRBV3-1/TRBV3-2; clone size: once; D gene: -; CDR3 protein: CASSQYNGAPYEQYF; CDR3 DNA: TGTGCCAGCAGCCAATACAATGGGGCACCCTACGAGCAGTACTTC
J gene: TRBJ2-4; V gene: TRBV6-6; clone size: -; D gene: -; CDR3 protein: CASRLSGLLAKNIQYF; CDR3 DNA: TGTGCCAGCAGGCTTAGCGGCCTACTAGCCAAAAACATTCAGTACTTC
J gene: TRBJ1-1; V gene: TRBV10-1; clone size: -; D gene: -; CDR3 protein: CASSGWGTEAFF; CDR3 DNA: TGCGCCAGCAGCGGGTGGGGCACTGAAGCTTTCTTT
J gene: TRBJ1-5; V gene: TRBV6-2/TRBV6-3; clone size: -; D gene: -; CDR3 protein: CASSYRGQKPQHF; CDR3 DNA: TGTGCCAGCAGTTACCGGGGCCAGAAGCCCCAGCATTTT
J gene: TRBJ2-7; V gene: TRBV11-1; clone size: -; D gene: TRBD1; CDR3 protein: CASSFTGVEYEQYF; CDR3 DNA: TGTGCCAGCAGCTTTACAGGGGTCGAATACGAGCAGTACTTC
J gene: TRBJ2-7; V gene: TRBV11-1; clone size: -; D gene: TRBD1; CDR3 protein: CASSLGTGGEQYF; CDR3 DNA: TGTGCCAGCAGCTTAGGTACAGGGGGCGAGCAGTACTTC
J gene: TRBJ1-1; V gene: TRBV5-1; clone size: once; D gene: TRBD1; CDR3 protein: CASSEGGAVAEAFF; CDR3 DNA: TGCGCCAGTTCAGAAGGGGGCGCGGTGGCTGAAGCTTTCTTT
J gene: TRBJ2-7; V gene: TRBV10-3; clone size: -; D gene: TRBD2; CDR3 protein: CAISGLAVAGEQYF; CDR3 DNA: TGTGCCATCAGTGGACTAGCGGTAGCCGGGGAGCAGTACTTC
J gene: TRBJ2-7; V gene: TRBV13; clone size: -; D gene: TRBD2; CDR3 protein: CASSFSGSFYEQYF; CDR3 DNA: TGTGCCAGCAGCTTTAGCGGGAGTTTTTACGAGCAGTACTTC
J gene: TRBJ1-5; V gene: TRBV28; clone size: few; D gene: -; CDR3 protein: CASSGGLQGRAQHF; CDR3 DNA: TGTGCCAGCAGCGGGGGGCTTCAGGGTCGGGCCCAGCATTTT
J gene: TRBJ1-2; V gene: TRBV6-5; clone size: -; D gene: -; CDR3 protein: CASSYSGSEDGYTF; CDR3 DNA: TGTGCCAGCAGTTACTCGGGCAGCGAGGATGGCTACACCTTC
J gene: TRBJ2-3; V gene: TRBV6-6; clone size: -; D gene: TRBD1; CDR3 protein: CASSQPGQGSRWGTDTQYF; CDR3 DNA: TGTGCCAGCAGTCAACCGGGACAGGGGAGTCGTTGGGGCACAGATACGCAGTATTTT
J gene: TRBJ1-6; V gene: TRBV5-1; clone size: -; D gene: TRBD1; CDR3 protein: CASSFSGQGNSPLHF; CDR3 DNA: TGCGCCAGCAGCTTTTCAGGACAGGGAAATTCACCCCTCCACTTT
J gene: TRBJ2-2; V gene: TRBV6-4; clone size: -; D gene: -; CDR3 protein: CASSPVGAYTGELFF; CDR3 DNA: TGTGCCAGCAGCCCCGTGGGGGCGTACACCGGGGAGCTGTTTTTT
J gene: TRBJ2-7; V gene: TRBV6-1; clone size: -; D gene: -; CDR3 protein: CASSEAHGTSDAYEQYF; CDR3 DNA: TGTGCCAGCAGTGAAGCTCACGGGACGTCGGACGCCTACGAGCAGTACTTC
J gene: TRBJ1-4; V gene: TRBV11-3; clone size: -; D gene: TRBD1; CDR3 protein: CASSLGRGTAIEKLFF; CDR3 DNA: TGTGCCAGCAGCCTGGGGCGGGGGACAGCGATTGAAAAACTGTTTTTT
J gene: TRBJ1-1; V gene: TRBV11-3; clone size: -; D gene: -; CDR3 protein: CASSLVWSTEAFF; CDR3 DNA: TGTGCCAGCAGCTTAGTATGGAGCACTGAAGCTTTCTTT
J gene: TRBJ1-4; V gene: TRBV5-4; clone size: -; D gene: -; CDR3 protein: CASRPGPSATNEKLFF; CDR3 DNA: TGTGCCAGCAGACCCGGGCCCTCCGCAACTAATGAAAAACTGTTTTTT
J gene: TRBJ1-2; V gene: TRBV28; clone size: -; D gene: TRBD1; CDR3 protein: CASSLWHRGQSDGYTF; CDR3 DNA: TGTGCCAGCAGTTTGTGGCACAGGGGACAGAGCGATGGCTACACCTTC
J gene: TRBJ1-1; V gene: TRBV29-1; clone size: -; D gene: TRBD1; CDR3 protein: CSVDWTGINTEAFF; CDR3 DNA: TGCAGCGTTGACTGGACAGGGATCAACACTGAAGCTTTCTTT
J gene: TRBJ2-2; V gene: TRBV29-1; clone size: -; D gene: TRBD1; CDR3 protein: CSAATGLTGELFF; CDR3 DNA: TGCAGCGCCGCGACAGGGCTCACCGGGGAGCTGTTTTTT
J gene: TRBJ2-1; V gene: TRBV3-1/TRBV3-2; clone size: -; D gene: -; CDR3 protein: CASSPPNLLHYNEQFF; CDR3 DNA: TGTGCCAGCAGCCCCCCGAATCTCCTACACTACAATGAGCAGTTCTTC
J gene: TRBJ1-2; V gene: TRBV6-2/TRBV6-3; clone size: -; D gene: -; CDR3 protein: CASSPNYGYTF; CDR3 DNA: TGTGCCAGCAGCCCGAACTATGGCTACACCTTC
J gene: TRBJ2-1; V gene: TRBV5-4; clone size: -; D gene: TRBD2; CDR3 protein: CASSLGGTGGYNEQFF; CDR3 DNA: TGTGCCAGCAGCTTGGGTGGTACGGGAGGGTACAATGAGCAGTTCTTC
J gene: TRBJ2-2; V gene: TRBV2; clone size: -; D gene: TRBD2; CDR3 protein: CASSEGDLAGTGELFF; CDR3 DNA: TGTGCCAGCAGCGAGGGGGATCTAGCGGGCACCGGGGAGCTGTTTTTT